The sequence of this TCR beta chain was determined in a study of shared clonotypes between healthy human individuals. TCRdb keeps only in-frame clones here, not all; method: immunoSEQ multiplex PCR. The data hold over 1.5 million clones, with approximately 98% observed a single time. The junction had 9 bases not matched to a gene; V was cut back by 0 bases and J by 7 bases. Per germline, CDR1 LNHNV and CDR2 YYDKDF (reference sequence). The CDR3 is made up of 17 amino acids. This receptor was obtained from a man aged 25 to 40 in good health. The sequencing sample was made of naive CD4+ T cells sorted from blood. Regarding subset: CD45RA+ positively selected. The chain carries TRBV15 and TRBJ1-5, with TRBD1 matching 10 bases. The CDR3 here is CATSRDGTGVLGQPQHF. CDR3 in DNA: TGTGCCACCAGCAGAGATGGGACAGGGGTCCTAGGCCAGCCCCAGCATTTT.